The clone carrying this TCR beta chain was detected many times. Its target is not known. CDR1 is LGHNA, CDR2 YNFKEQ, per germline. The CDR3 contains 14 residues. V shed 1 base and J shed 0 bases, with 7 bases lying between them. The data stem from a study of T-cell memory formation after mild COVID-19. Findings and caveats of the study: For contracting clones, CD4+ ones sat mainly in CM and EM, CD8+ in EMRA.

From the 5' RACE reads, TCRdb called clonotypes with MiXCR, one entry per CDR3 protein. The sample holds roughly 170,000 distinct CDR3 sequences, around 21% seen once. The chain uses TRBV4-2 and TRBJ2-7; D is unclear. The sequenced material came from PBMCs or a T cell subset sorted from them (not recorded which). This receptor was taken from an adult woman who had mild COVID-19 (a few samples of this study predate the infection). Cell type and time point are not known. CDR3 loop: CASSQGRSSYEQYF. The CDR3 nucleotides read TGTGCCAGCAGCCAAGGGAGAAGCTCCTACGAGCAGTACTTC.